These T cell receptor beta chains were read from a single sample in a study of T cells after yellow fever vaccination. TCRdb redid the calling of the 5' RACE reads with MiXCR, one entry per CDR3 protein. The top ten clones hold about 3.7% of a sample with a few hundred thousand distinct CDR3 sequences, about 10% of them seen once. The specimen was CD4+ T cells sorted from PBMCs, collected 5 days after the yellow fever booster vaccination. All receptors come from a man between 18 and 35 years old who received the YFV17D yellow fever vaccine. The CDR3 runs from the conserved cysteine through the conserved F or W. D genes are given only for firm matches. A clone size is listed for some rows: how often the clone was seen (once, few, many), or a class if it is expanded.

CDR3aa: CASSPSRDRVSETQYF
CDR3nt: TGTGCCAGCAGCCCAAGTCGGGACAGGGTATCAGAGACCCAGTACTTC
abundance: NA
j_gene: TRBJ2-5
d_gene: TRBD1
v_gene: TRBV7-9

CDR3aa: CASSPMGLADNEQFF
CDR3nt: TGTGCCAGCTCACCAATGGGACTAGCGGACAATGAGCAGTTCTTC
abundance: few
j_gene: TRBJ2-1
d_gene: TRBD2
v_gene: TRBV18

CDR3aa: CASSYVPQGDSGETQYF
CDR3nt: TGTGCCAGCAGTTACGTCCCACAGGGAGACTCTGGTGAGACCCAGTACTTC
abundance: few
j_gene: TRBJ2-5
d_gene: NA
v_gene: TRBV6-2/TRBV6-3

CDR3aa: CASSTGRDGGYTF
CDR3nt: TGTGCCAGCAGTACGGGAAGGGACGGGGGCTACACCTTC
abundance: few
j_gene: TRBJ1-2
d_gene: NA
v_gene: TRBV7-9

CDR3aa: CASSLAGTSASADTQYF
CDR3nt: TGCGCCAGCAGCTTGGCCGGGACTAGCGCCTCCGCAGATACGCAGTATTTT
abundance: NA
j_gene: TRBJ2-3
d_gene: TRBD2
v_gene: TRBV5-1

CDR3aa: CASNRGANEQFF
CDR3nt: TGTGCCAGCAACAGGGGTGCGAATGAGCAGTTCTTC
abundance: many
j_gene: TRBJ2-1
d_gene: TRBD1
v_gene: TRBV11-2

CDR3aa: CASSQGWPGSGNTIYF
CDR3nt: TGCGCCAGCAGCCAAGGGTGGCCAGGGTCTGGAAACACCATATATTTT
abundance: NA
j_gene: TRBJ1-3
d_gene: NA
v_gene: TRBV4-3

CDR3aa: CASSQSGGGDQYF
CDR3nt: TGTGCCAGCAGCCAATCCGGGGGGGGAGATCAGTACTTC
abundance: NA
j_gene: TRBJ2-4
d_gene: TRBD2
v_gene: TRBV3-1

CDR3aa: CSAMWVGNQPQHF
CDR3nt: TGCAGTGCTATGTGGGTTGGCAATCAGCCCCAGCATTTT
abundance: once
j_gene: TRBJ1-5
d_gene: NA
v_gene: TRBV20-1

CDR3aa: CASSVVGTSGLTDTQYF
CDR3nt: TGTGCCAGCAGCGTAGTTGGGACTAGCGGACTCACAGATACGCAGTATTTT
abundance: NA
j_gene: TRBJ2-3
d_gene: TRBD2
v_gene: TRBV7-2

CDR3aa: CASRGSGGEWNEQFF
CDR3nt: TGTGCCAGCAGGGGTAGCGGGGGGGAATGGAATGAGCAGTTCTTC
abundance: few
j_gene: TRBJ2-1
d_gene: TRBD2
v_gene: TRBV12-3/TRBV12-4

CDR3aa: CASRKTGARLGTQYF
CDR3nt: TGTGCCAGCAGGAAAACGGGGGCCCGGTTGGGGACCCAGTACTTC
abundance: NA
j_gene: TRBJ2-5
d_gene: NA
v_gene: TRBV6-5

CDR3aa: CSVERESTDTQYF
CDR3nt: TGCAGCGTTGAACGGGAAAGCACAGATACGCAGTATTTT
abundance: few
j_gene: TRBJ2-3
d_gene: NA
v_gene: TRBV29-1

CDR3aa: CASSQDLIRWGAANTEAFF
CDR3nt: TGCGCCAGCAGCCAAGATTTGATACGTTGGGGGGCGGCGAACACTGAAGCTTTCTTT
abundance: NA
j_gene: TRBJ1-1
d_gene: NA
v_gene: TRBV4-3

CDR3aa: CATSRDKSANTIYF
CDR3nt: TGTGCCACCAGCAGAGATAAGAGTGCAAACACCATATATTTT
abundance: few
j_gene: TRBJ1-3
d_gene: NA
v_gene: TRBV15

CDR3aa: CASSVTTESYEQYF
CDR3nt: TGTGCCAGCAGTGTTACCACTGAGTCCTACGAGCAGTACTTC
abundance: few
j_gene: TRBJ2-7
d_gene: NA
v_gene: TRBV7-9

CDR3aa: CASSLEATTDTQYF
CDR3nt: TGCGCCAGCAGCTTGGAGGCTACCACAGATACGCAGTATTTT
abundance: many
j_gene: TRBJ2-3
d_gene: NA
v_gene: TRBV5-1

CDR3aa: CASAWDGGQETQYF
CDR3nt: TGCGCCAGCGCCTGGGACGGCGGACAAGAGACCCAGTACTTC
abundance: few
j_gene: TRBJ2-5
d_gene: NA
v_gene: TRBV10-2

CDR3aa: CASRQGVVRETQYF
CDR3nt: TGTGCCAGCAGACAGGGGGTGGTTCGGGAGACCCAGTACTTC
abundance: few
j_gene: TRBJ2-5
d_gene: TRBD1
v_gene: TRBV6-6

CDR3aa: CAISEGGGGNQPQHF
CDR3nt: TGTGCCATCAGTGAAGGGGGTGGGGGCAATCAGCCCCAGCATTTT
abundance: many
j_gene: TRBJ1-5
d_gene: NA
v_gene: TRBV10-3

CDR3aa: CASSRTSSGGADTQYF
CDR3nt: TGTGCCAGCAGCCGGACCTCTAGCGGGGGGGCAGATACGCAGTATTTT
abundance: NA
j_gene: TRBJ2-3
d_gene: TRBD2
v_gene: TRBV7-2

CDR3aa: CASSPPEWQGLGKNIQYF
CDR3nt: TGTGCCAGCTCACCACCGGAGTGGCAGGGGTTAGGCAAAAACATTCAGTACTTC
abundance: many
j_gene: TRBJ2-4
d_gene: NA
v_gene: TRBV18

CDR3aa: CASSQDWTVTGELFF
CDR3nt: TGTGCCAGCAGCCAAGATTGGACAGTCACCGGGGAGCTGTTTTTT
abundance: few
j_gene: TRBJ2-2
d_gene: NA
v_gene: TRBV4-2

CDR3aa: CASSPQPTSGGANTQYF
CDR3nt: TGTGCCAGCAGCCCGCAACCGACTAGCGGGGGGGCGAATACGCAGTATTTT
abundance: few
j_gene: TRBJ2-3
d_gene: TRBD2
v_gene: TRBV5-4

CDR3aa: CATSRDWQGVTGELFF
CDR3nt: TGTGCCACCAGCAGAGATTGGCAGGGGGTGACCGGGGAGCTGTTTTTT
abundance: many
j_gene: TRBJ2-2
d_gene: TRBD1
v_gene: TRBV15

CDR3aa: CATTGQGNTEAFF
CDR3nt: TGTGCCACGACGGGACAGGGGAACACTGAAGCTTTCTTT
abundance: NA
j_gene: TRBJ1-1
d_gene: TRBD1
v_gene: TRBV10-3

CDR3aa: CASIGRTLNTEAFF
CDR3nt: TGTGCCAGCATAGGCAGGACTTTGAACACTGAAGCTTTCTTT
abundance: NA
j_gene: TRBJ1-1
d_gene: NA
v_gene: TRBV12-3/TRBV12-4

CDR3aa: CSARDVNQETQYF
CDR3nt: TGCAGTGCAAGGGACGTAAACCAAGAGACCCAGTACTTC
abundance: NA
j_gene: TRBJ2-5
d_gene: NA
v_gene: TRBV20-1

CDR3aa: CASSLTARPGTGISAFF
CDR3nt: TGTGCCAGCAGTTTGACCGCGCGTCCCGGGACAGGGATCTCGGCTTTCTTT
abundance: many
j_gene: TRBJ1-1
d_gene: TRBD1
v_gene: TRBV27

CDR3aa: CASSNPGQDIQYF
CDR3nt: TGTGCCAGCAGCAACCCCGGACAGGACATTCAGTACTTC
abundance: NA
j_gene: TRBJ2-4
d_gene: TRBD1
v_gene: TRBV5-4

CDR3aa: CASSRGTSLRGDTQYF
CDR3nt: TGTGCCAGCAGTCGAGGGACCTCCCTCAGGGGAGATACGCAGTATTTT
abundance: NA
j_gene: TRBJ2-3
d_gene: NA
v_gene: TRBV12-3/TRBV12-4

CDR3aa: CASKRGKEPQHF
CDR3nt: TGCGCCAGCAAGCGCGGGAAAGAGCCCCAGCATTTT
abundance: NA
j_gene: TRBJ1-5
d_gene: NA
v_gene: TRBV4-1

CDR3aa: CATKQGDTEAFF
CDR3nt: TGTGCCACCAAACAGGGGGACACTGAAGCTTTCTTT
abundance: NA
j_gene: TRBJ1-1
d_gene: TRBD1
v_gene: TRBV10-3

CDR3aa: CASSSPVGQLFNTEAFF
CDR3nt: TGCGCCAGCAGCTCCCCGGTGGGACAGCTTTTTAACACTGAAGCTTTCTTT
abundance: NA
j_gene: TRBJ1-1
d_gene: TRBD1
v_gene: TRBV5-1

CDR3aa: CASSPRVEANTEAFF
CDR3nt: TGTGCCAGCTCCCCCAGGGTCGAAGCGAACACTGAAGCTTTCTTT
abundance: few
j_gene: TRBJ1-1
d_gene: NA
v_gene: TRBV18

CDR3aa: CASSYRGRNEQYF
CDR3nt: TGTGCCAGCAGTTACAGGGGGCGGAACGAGCAGTACTTC
abundance: few
j_gene: TRBJ2-7
d_gene: TRBD1
v_gene: TRBV6-2/TRBV6-3

CDR3aa: CSARGPLYGGAFEQFF
CDR3nt: TGCAGTGCTAGAGGCCCGCTTTACGGGGGGGCCTTTGAGCAGTTCTTC
abundance: few
j_gene: TRBJ2-1
d_gene: TRBD2
v_gene: TRBV20-1

CDR3aa: CASSPRTGRTEAFF
CDR3nt: TGTGCCAGCAGCCCGAGAACGGGTCGAACTGAAGCTTTCTTT
abundance: many
j_gene: TRBJ1-1
d_gene: NA
v_gene: TRBV5-5

CDR3aa: CASSQGRAREQFF
CDR3nt: TGCGCCAGCAGCCAAGGGCGGGCACGTGAGCAGTTCTTC
abundance: many
j_gene: TRBJ2-1
d_gene: NA
v_gene: TRBV4-3

CDR3aa: CASSVWSDNQPQHF
CDR3nt: TGTGCCAGCAGCGTGTGGTCAGATAATCAGCCCCAGCATTTT
abundance: few
j_gene: TRBJ1-5
d_gene: NA
v_gene: TRBV9

CDR3aa: CSAQDPNQPQHF
CDR3nt: TGCAGCGCCCAGGACCCTAATCAGCCCCAGCATTTT
abundance: many
j_gene: TRBJ1-5
d_gene: NA
v_gene: TRBV29-1

CDR3aa: CSASWVRVSTDTQYF
CDR3nt: TGCAGTGCTAGCTGGGTTCGCGTAAGCACAGATACGCAGTATTTT
abundance: NA
j_gene: TRBJ2-3
d_gene: NA
v_gene: TRBV20-1

CDR3aa: CAISESYRFYGYTF
CDR3nt: TGTGCCATCAGTGAGTCATACAGATTCTATGGCTACACCTTC
abundance: few
j_gene: TRBJ1-2
d_gene: NA
v_gene: TRBV10-3

CDR3aa: CASSLRTDIQYF
CDR3nt: TGTGCCAGCAGTCTCCGGACAGACATTCAGTACTTC
abundance: NA
j_gene: TRBJ2-4
d_gene: NA
v_gene: TRBV28

CDR3aa: CASSPVGTEAFF
CDR3nt: TGTGCCAGCAGCCCGGTGGGCACTGAAGCTTTCTTT
abundance: many
j_gene: TRBJ1-1
d_gene: NA
v_gene: TRBV7-2

CDR3aa: CASSSGLTYEQYF
CDR3nt: TGCGCCAGCAGCTCGGGACTTACCTACGAGCAGTACTTC
abundance: many
j_gene: TRBJ2-7
d_gene: NA
v_gene: TRBV5-1

CDR3aa: CASSPDRPSTDTQYF
CDR3nt: TGTGCCAGCAGTCCGGACCGACCTAGCACAGATACGCAGTATTTT
abundance: NA
j_gene: TRBJ2-3
d_gene: NA
v_gene: TRBV6-5

CDR3aa: CGWSVLGQGKYYGYTF
CDR3nt: TGTGGCTGGAGTGTACTCGGGCAGGGCAAGTACTATGGCTACACCTTC
abundance: NA
j_gene: TRBJ1-2
d_gene: NA
v_gene: TRBV30

CDR3aa: CASSPNGGPGAQPQHF
CDR3nt: TGTGCCAGCTCACCCAACGGGGGTCCGGGTGCTCAGCCCCAGCATTTT
abundance: many
j_gene: TRBJ1-5
d_gene: NA
v_gene: TRBV18

CDR3aa: CATAASQGSNQPQHF
CDR3nt: TGTGCCACCGCGGCCTCGCAAGGTAGCAATCAGCCCCAGCATTTT
abundance: NA
j_gene: TRBJ1-5
d_gene: NA
v_gene: TRBV10-3

CDR3aa: CASSLTGRESPLHF
CDR3nt: TGTGCCAGCAGCCTGACAGGGAGGGAATCACCCCTCCACTTT
abundance: NA
j_gene: TRBJ1-6
d_gene: TRBD1
v_gene: TRBV12-3/TRBV12-4

CDR3aa: CASSGVRFTEAFF
CDR3nt: TGCGCCAGCAGTGGTGTACGGTTCACTGAAGCTTTCTTT
abundance: NA
j_gene: TRBJ1-1
d_gene: NA
v_gene: TRBV5-1

CDR3aa: CASSQRGTSYRETQYF
CDR3nt: TGCGCCAGCAGCCAACGCGGGACTAGCTATAGGGAGACCCAGTACTTC
abundance: few
j_gene: TRBJ2-5
d_gene: TRBD2
v_gene: TRBV4-3

CDR3aa: CASSPNWDSLQYF
CDR3nt: TGCGCCAGCAGCCCGAACTGGGACAGCCTGCAGTACTTC
abundance: NA
j_gene: TRBJ2-7
d_gene: TRBD1
v_gene: TRBV4-3